The rows below give T cell receptor beta chains drawn from one sample of a study of cytomegalovirus exposure and HLA in healthy donors. Assay: immunoSEQ multiplex PCR; the TCRdb copy retains only in-frame clones and omits some. The sample carries 85,000 to 110,000 clones, around 61% recorded once. Material: PBMCs. These receptors were taken from a woman aged 45-65 years in good health and CMV-seronegative. Both conserved end residues are part of each CDR3. The order of the fields is J gene, CDR3 length, clone size, D gene, V gene, CDR3 protein, CDR3 DNA. D genes are given only for firm matches. Size is stated for part of the rows, as once, few or many counts, or as a class when the clone is expanded.

J: TRBJ2-7
length: 14
size: few
D: TRBD1
V: TRBV27
CDR3: CASRPTGGTYEQYF
DNA: TGTGCCAGTAGACCGACAGGGGGGACCTACGAGCAGTACTTC

J: TRBJ1-1
length: 12
size: -
D: -
V: TRBV18
CDR3: CASSPSNTEAFF
DNA: TGTGCCAGCTCACCCTCGAACACTGAAGCTTTCTTT

J: TRBJ2-7
length: 12
size: -
D: -
V: TRBV5-1
CDR3: CASSSTEYEQYF
DNA: TGCGCCAGCAGCTCAACAGAGTACGAGCAGTACTTC

J: TRBJ2-5
length: 11
size: few
D: -
V: TRBV11-2
CDR3: CASSSSGTQYF
DNA: TGTGCCAGCAGCTCTTCCGGGACCCAGTACTTC

J: TRBJ1-2
length: 14
size: -
D: -
V: TRBV27
CDR3: CASSSWGGNYGYTF
DNA: TGTGCCAGCAGTTCCTGGGGGGGTAACTATGGCTACACCTTC

J: TRBJ2-2
length: 17
size: -
D: TRBD2
V: TRBV29-1
CDR3: CSVKGTSGRAGNGELFF
DNA: TGCAGCGTCAAAGGGACTAGCGGGAGGGCCGGGAACGGGGAGCTGTTTTTT

J: TRBJ1-2
length: 15
size: -
D: TRBD1
V: TRBV6-8
CDR3: CASSVSRDSNYGYTF
DNA: TGTGCCAGCAGTGTAAGCCGGGACAGCAACTATGGCTACACCTTC

J: TRBJ1-3
length: 14
size: -
D: TRBD1
V: TRBV5-1
CDR3: CASSLAGGGNTIYF
DNA: TGCGCCAGCAGCTTGGCAGGGGGTGGAAACACCATATATTTT

J: TRBJ2-7
length: 15
size: -
D: TRBD2
V: TRBV7-6
CDR3: CASSLETSGIGEQYF
DNA: TGTGCCAGCAGCTTGGAGACTAGCGGGATTGGGGAGCAGTACTTC

J: TRBJ2-1
length: 14
size: -
D: -
V: TRBV30
CDR3: CAWSDGGYYNEQFF
DNA: TGTGCCTGGAGTGACGGGGGTTACTACAATGAGCAGTTCTTC

J: TRBJ2-3
length: 14
size: -
D: -
V: TRBV4-3
CDR3: CASSGEGRTDTQYF
DNA: TGCGCCAGCAGCGGAGAGGGTCGCACAGATACGCAGTATTTT

J: TRBJ1-5
length: 15
size: few
D: -
V: TRBV7-2
CDR3: CASSFEGDSNQPQHF
DNA: TGTGCCAGCAGCTTCGAGGGAGATAGCAATCAGCCCCAGCATTTT

J: TRBJ2-2
length: 14
size: -
D: TRBD2
V: TRBV7-6
CDR3: CASSSLAGVGELFF
DNA: TGTGCCAGCAGCTCCCTAGCGGGAGTGGGGGAGCTGTTTTTT

J: TRBJ1-5
length: 15
size: -
D: TRBD1
V: TRBV30
CDR3: CAWGLGTGGDQPQHF
DNA: TGTGCCTGGGGGCTGGGGACAGGGGGGGATCAGCCCCAGCATTTT

J: TRBJ1-1
length: 14
size: once
D: -
V: TRBV5-4
CDR3: CASSLSGVLTEAFF
DNA: TGTGCCAGCAGCTTGTCAGGGGTTCTCACTGAAGCTTTCTTT

J: TRBJ1-6
length: 15
size: few
D: TRBD1
V: TRBV4-2
CDR3: CASKPGQGVGSPLHF
DNA: TGTGCCAGTAAACCGGGACAGGGGGTTGGGTCACCCCTCCACTTT

J: TRBJ1-1
length: 16
size: -
D: TRBD1
V: TRBV7-8
CDR3: CASSSQGAPGPTEAFF
DNA: TGTGCCAGCAGCTCCCAGGGGGCGCCGGGTCCCACTGAAGCTTTCTTT

J: TRBJ2-7
length: 13
size: -
D: -
V: TRBV5-1
CDR3: CASSFLDSYEQYF
DNA: TGCGCCAGCAGCTTCCTCGACAGTTACGAGCAGTACTTC

J: TRBJ2-2
length: 15
size: -
D: TRBD2
V: TRBV10-2
CDR3: CAIPGVAGDTGELFF
DNA: TGCGCCATCCCGGGGGTAGCGGGGGACACCGGGGAGCTGTTTTTT

J: TRBJ2-5
length: 19
size: -
D: TRBD2
V: TRBV7-2
CDR3: CASSLGWVAGVARQETQYF
DNA: TGTGCCAGCAGCTTAGGGTGGGTAGCGGGAGTTGCCCGACAAGAGACCCAGTACTTC

J: TRBJ2-3
length: 11
size: -
D: TRBD2
V: TRBV20-1
CDR3: CSARLADTQYF
DNA: TGCAGTGCTCGACTAGCGGATACGCAGTATTTT

J: TRBJ2-5
length: 14
size: -
D: -
V: TRBV10-3
CDR3: CAISTGSAKETQYF
DNA: TGTGCCATCAGTACAGGTTCGGCAAAAGAGACCCAGTACTTC

J: TRBJ2-5
length: 17
size: -
D: TRBD2
V: TRBV5-1
CDR3: CASSLAVAGVHQETQYF
DNA: TGCGCCAGCAGCTTGGCCGTAGCGGGGGTGCACCAAGAGACCCAGTACTTC

J: TRBJ2-3
length: 14
size: -
D: -
V: TRBV11-3
CDR3: CASSLGVSTDTQYF
DNA: TGTGCCAGCAGCTTGGGCGTAAGCACAGATACGCAGTATTTT

J: TRBJ2-5
length: 14
size: -
D: TRBD2
V: TRBV10-3
CDR3: CAISSGLAEETQYF
DNA: TGTGCCATCAGTAGCGGACTAGCGGAAGAGACCCAGTACTTC

J: TRBJ1-5
length: 14
size: -
D: TRBD1
V: TRBV7-2
CDR3: CASSSSSGGQPQHF
DNA: TGTGCCAGCAGCTCCAGCTCAGGGGGTCAGCCCCAGCATTTT

J: TRBJ1-2
length: 13
size: -
D: -
V: TRBV6-1
CDR3: CASSENINYGYTF
DNA: TGTGCCAGCAGTGAAAATATTAACTATGGCTACACCTTC

J: TRBJ2-1
length: 11
size: once
D: -
V: TRBV7-9
CDR3: CSSRQNNEQFF
DNA: TGTTCCAGCCGACAGAATAATGAGCAGTTCTTC

J: TRBJ1-6
length: 14
size: few
D: -
V: TRBV19
CDR3: CASRLGQTNSPLHF
DNA: TGTGCCAGTAGACTCGGACAGACTAATTCACCCCTCCACTTT

J: TRBJ2-1
length: 19
size: -
D: -
V: TRBV7-7
CDR3: CASSLLAPPLGSSYNEQFF
DNA: TGTGCTAGCAGCTTATTGGCCCCCCCCTTGGGGAGCTCCTACAATGAGCAGTTCTTC

J: TRBJ2-2
length: 15
size: -
D: TRBD1
V: TRBV18
CDR3: CASSPQGRGTGELFF
DNA: TGTGCCAGCTCACCACAAGGCAGGGGGACCGGGGAGCTGTTTTTT

J: TRBJ2-7
length: 15
size: -
D: TRBD2
V: TRBV10-3
CDR3: CAISGGLADAYEQYF
DNA: TGTGCCATCAGTGGCGGACTAGCGGATGCCTACGAGCAGTACTTC

J: TRBJ1-2
length: 11
size: -
D: -
V: TRBV20-1
CDR3: CSARNRDGYTF
DNA: TGCAGTGCTAGAAACAGGGATGGCTACACCTTC

J: TRBJ1-5
length: 14
size: -
D: -
V: TRBV7-9
CDR3: CASSLVGADQPQHF
DNA: TGTGCCAGCAGCTTAGTCGGTGCCGATCAGCCCCAGCATTTT

J: TRBJ2-2
length: 13
size: -
D: TRBD1
V: TRBV6-4
CDR3: CASSQQGTGELFF
DNA: TGTGCCAGCAGTCAACAGGGGACCGGGGAGCTGTTTTTT

J: TRBJ2-2
length: 18
size: -
D: TRBD2
V: TRBV7-9
CDR3: CASTLLTGGPWRTGELFF
DNA: TGTGCCAGCACCCTTTTGACGGGGGGGCCTTGGAGAACCGGGGAGCTGTTTTTT

J: TRBJ2-6
length: 15
size: -
D: TRBD2
V: TRBV19
CDR3: CASGSLAGMANVLTF
DNA: TGTGCCAGTGGAAGCCTAGCGGGGATGGCCAACGTCCTGACTTTC

J: TRBJ2-5
length: 10
size: -
D: -
V: TRBV29-1
CDR3: CSVASETQYF
DNA: TGCAGCGTTGCCAGTGAGACCCAGTACTTC

J: TRBJ2-3
length: 17
size: -
D: TRBD2
V: TRBV30
CDR3: CAWSVRVSGGRRDTQYF
DNA: TGTGCCTGGAGTGTACGGGTTAGCGGGGGGCGACGAGATACGCAGTATTTT

J: TRBJ1-1
length: 15
size: -
D: TRBD1
V: TRBV4-1
CDR3: CASSRDDRGSGEAFF
DNA: TGCGCCAGCAGCCGGGATGACAGGGGGAGCGGTGAGGCTTTCTTT

J: TRBJ1-1
length: 13
size: few
D: -
V: TRBV27
CDR3: CASSLLRNTEAFF
DNA: TGTGCCAGCAGTTTACTTAGGAACACTGAAGCTTTCTTT

J: TRBJ1-2
length: 12
size: -
D: -
V: TRBV27
CDR3: CASTNSGGGYTF
DNA: TGTGCCAGCACCAACTCGGGGGGAGGCTACACCTTC

J: TRBJ2-5
length: 14
size: -
D: TRBD2
V: TRBV2
CDR3: CAEGTSGGQETQYF
DNA: TGTGCAGAAGGGACTAGCGGGGGTCAAGAGACCCAGTACTTC

J: TRBJ2-2
length: 15
size: -
D: TRBD2
V: TRBV10-3
CDR3: CAISPSGRDPGELFF
DNA: TGTGCCATCAGCCCCAGCGGGAGGGACCCCGGGGAGCTGTTTTTT

J: TRBJ1-2
length: 15
size: -
D: -
V: TRBV10-3
CDR3: CAIRDRPKGDYGYTF
DNA: TGTGCCATCAGGGACAGACCAAAAGGGGACTATGGCTACACCTTC

J: TRBJ2-5
length: 16
size: -
D: TRBD2
V: TRBV11-2
CDR3: CASSPGGAGGGKTQYF
DNA: TGTGCCAGCAGCCCCGGGGGAGCGGGGGGCGGAAAGACCCAGTACTTC

J: TRBJ2-2
length: 15
size: -
D: -
V: TRBV5-1
CDR3: CASSLRSGNTGELFF
DNA: TGCGCCAGCAGCTTGCGCTCGGGGAACACCGGGGAGCTGTTTTTT

J: TRBJ2-1
length: 15
size: -
D: TRBD2
V: TRBV11-3
CDR3: CASSPGLAPRNEQFF
DNA: TGTGCCAGCAGTCCAGGACTAGCGCCTCGCAATGAGCAGTTCTTC

J: TRBJ2-7
length: 13
size: -
D: -
V: TRBV6-5
CDR3: CASRDTQGYEQYF
DNA: TGTGCCAGCAGAGATACACAGGGCTACGAGCAGTACTTC

J: TRBJ2-2
length: 16
size: -
D: -
V: TRBV2
CDR3: CASSESGGLNTGELFF
DNA: TGTGCCAGCAGTGAAAGCGGCGGACTGAACACCGGGGAGCTGTTTTTT